This T cell receptor (beta chain) comes out of a study of cytomegalovirus exposure and HLA in healthy donors. The CDR3 loop spans 14 amino acids. Germline CDR1 reads MNHNS; CDR2 reads SASEGT. V was clipped by 4 bases and J by 6 bases; unmatched bases: 7. Details on this clone: No antigen is known for it.

Points from the study as a whole: Cytomegalovirus status was reportedly diagnosed by the classifier with high specificity and sensitivity. The availability of immune exposure information extended only to CMV serostatus.

PCR primers comprised 60 Vbeta and 13 Jbeta primers. The data were produced by immunoSEQ multiplex PCR, yet TCRdb's version contains in-frame clones alone and is incomplete. The table has about 90,000 clones, about two thirds seen once; the top ten hold about 22%. The receptor was isolated from a woman aged 50 to 60 in good health and CMV-seropositive. Sample: PBMCs. The chain joins TRBV6-1 to TRBJ1-1; 8 positions match TRBD1. Here the CDR3 reads CASSAGGTLAEAFF. CDR3 coding DNA: TGTGCCAGCAGTGCAGGGGGCACGCTCGCTGAAGCTTTCTTT.